Each of the 12 T cell receptor beta chains below was sequenced from the same sample in a study of radiotherapy plus CTLA-4 blockade in lung cancer. Some clones are missing from TCRdb's copy, which holds only in-frame ones; the method was immunoSEQ multiplex PCR. The sample lists about 110,000 clones, approximately 80% occurring once. The sample consisted of peripheral blood, taken from a patient treated with radiotherapy plus ipilimumab. Every receptor here comes from a human donor with non-small cell lung cancer that progressed on radiotherapy plus ipilimumab. Some clones in this sample may be carry-over from other donors' samples.

The chain has TRBV5-1 and TRBJ1-6; the D gene is possibly TRBD1 (5 bases). Per germline, CDR1 SGHRS and CDR2 YFSETQ. The CDR3 sequence is 15 residues long. The V and J ends lost 2 bases and 6 bases respectively, with 12 bases between them. CDR3 sequence: CASSLFGQSNSPLHF. The CDR3 DNA reads TGCGCCAGCAGCTTATTTGGACAAAGTAATTCACCCCTCCACTTT.

The chain has TRBV10-3 and TRBJ2-7; 15 bases map to TRBD2. CDR3 size: 15 residues. The V gene end was trimmed by 7 bases and the J gene end by 3 bases; junction bases not matched to a gene: 4. Germline loops: CDR1 ENHRY, CDR2 SYGVKD. The CDR3 DNA reads as TGTGCCATCACCCAGGGACTAGCGGGGGGCTACGAGCAGTACTTC. Its protein product is CAITQGLAGGYEQYF.

J is TRBJ2-2 and V is TRBV13, with no clear D. The length of the CDR3 is 14 residues. Trimming took off 2 bases at V and 4 bases at J, with 8 bases between the two ends. Germline V gives CDR1 PRHDT, CDR2 FYEKMQ (reference sequence). The CDR3 protein is CASSLRPTTGELFF. In nucleotides, the CDR3 is TGTGCCAGCAGCTTAAGGCCTACCACCGGGGAGCTGTTTTTT.

This clone occurred once. V usage is TRBV6-5 and J usage is TRBJ1-5; 7 bases line up with TRBD1. V lost 5 bases to trimming and J lost 5 bases; unmatched junction nucleotides: 9. CDR1 is MNHEY and CDR2 is SVGAGI in the germline V gene. The CDR3 runs 15 residues. CDR3 protein: CASSHGQEIDQPQHF. The CDR3 DNA reads TGTGCCAGCAGTCATGGACAGGAGATAGATCAGCCCCAGCATTTT.

The chain combines TRBV25-1 with TRBJ2-5; TRBD1 or TRBD2 may be the D gene (5 bases each). The V gene's germline CDR1 is MGHDK and CDR2 SYGVNS. The CDR3 covers 18 residues. The CDR3 spells CDYCQQRTGLRTGETQYF. The CDR3 region has the DNA TGTGACTACTGCCAGCAAAGAACAGGACTTCGTACGGGAGAGACCCAGTACTTC. Complete variable domain (other parts from reference TRBV25-1 and TRBJ2-5): EADIYQTPRYLVIGTGKKITLECSQTMGHDKMYWYQQDPGMELHLIHYSYGVNSTEKGDLSSESTVSRIRTEHFPLTLESARPSHTSQYLCDYCQQRTGLRTGETQYFGPGTRLLVL.

The genes are TRBV27 and TRBJ1-3; a weak D match, TRBD1 (6 bases). CDR3 length equals 15 residues. Trimming took 2 bases from V and 4 from J, leaving 12 bases between them. The germline V gene has CDR1 MNHEY and CDR2 SMNVEV (reference sequence). CDR3 amino acids: CASSLGQPEGNTIYF. The CDR3 DNA reads TGTGCCAGCAGTTTAGGACAGCCGGAAGGAAACACCATATATTTT.

The gene calls are TRBV28 and TRBJ2-7; either TRBD1 or TRBD2 may fit D (5 bases each). Trimming removed 5 bases at V and 1 base at J, with 18 bases between. The CDR3 has 16 amino acids. The germline V gene encodes CDR1 MDHEN and CDR2 SYDVKM. CDR3 sequence (DNA): TGTGCCAGCAGTGAGACCCAGGGAGCTAGATCCTACGAGCAGTACTTC. As protein: CASSETQGARSYEQYF. Drawing the rest from reference TRBV28 and TRBJ2-7, the complete variable domain is DVKVTQSSRYLVKRTGEKVFLECVQDMDHENMFWYRQDPGLGLRLIYFSYDVKMKEKGDIPEGYSVSREKKERFSLILESASTNQTSMYLCASSETQGARSYEQYFGPGTRLTVT.

The CDR3 reads CASSTTGGPEAFF. CDR3 nucleotide sequence: TGTGCCAGTAGCACGACAGGGGGTCCTGAAGCTTTCTTT. The rearrangement joins TRBV19 to TRBJ1-1, with 9 bases lining up with TRBD1. The CDR3 covers 13 residues. The junction had 5 bases not matched to a gene; V was cut back by 6 bases and J by 6 bases. Germline CDR1 and CDR2: LNHDA and SQIVND (reference sequence).

The chain carries TRBV11-2 and TRBJ1-2, with 11 nucleotides matching TRBD1. This CDR3 is 15 amino acids long. Trimming at V came to 5 bases and at J to 8 bases, leaving 10 bases not matched to a gene. Germline V CDR1 and CDR2: SGHAT, FQNNGV. CDR3 amino acids: CASSPDRGRGGGYTF. The DNA for the CDR3 is TGTGCCAGCAGCCCGGACAGGGGGCGCGGTGGAGGCTACACCTTC.

The gene calls are TRBV7-2 and TRBJ1-3; D is unresolved. In germline, CDR1 is SGHTA, CDR2 FQGNSA. V was pared by 2 bases and J by 4 bases, with 15 bases between. CDR3 length: 16 amino acids. The CDR3 DNA follows: TGTGCCAGCAGCTTAATGCCGGGGAAGGCAGGAAACACCATATATTTT. Translated: CASSLMPGKAGNTIYF. The complete variable domain, with remaining parts taken from reference TRBV7-2 and TRBJ1-3, reads GAGVSQSPSNKVTEKGKDVELRCDPISGHTALYWYRQSLGQGLEFLIYFQGNSAPDKSGLPSDRFSAERTGGSVSTLTIQRTQQEDSAVYLCASSLMPGKAGNTIYFGEGSWLTVV.

V usage is TRBV27 and J usage is TRBJ1-6; weak D call: TRBD1 (5 bases). Trimming removed 1 base from V and 8 bases from J, with 9 bases in between. The germline gives CDR1 MNHEY, CDR2 SMNVEV (reference sequence). The CDR3 contains 14 residues. DNA of the CDR3: TGTGCCAGCAGTTTATTCCAGGGTGATTCACCCCTCCACTTT. This sequence encodes CASSLFQGDSPLHF.

The rearrangement links TRBV7-2 to TRBJ2-1, with no clear D. The germline gives CDR1 SGHTA, CDR2 FQGNSA. The CDR3 totals 12 residues. The ends were cut back, 11 bases at V and 7 bases at J, with 15 bases in the middle. The CDR3 reads CAVSFSGNEQFF. CDR3 coding DNA: TGTGCCGTCTCGTTCTCTGGGAATGAGCAGTTCTTC.